A single sample is the source of the 24 T cell receptor beta chains below, sequenced in a study of shared clonotypes between healthy human individuals. Data came from immunoSEQ multiplex PCR; TCRdb stores just in-frame clones and leaves some out. The sample lists some 690,000 clones; 90% were seen once. The sample consisted of memory CD8+ T cells from PBMCs. Stated subset: CD45RO+ cells pooled with CCR7-negative TemRA cells. Receptor source: a man between 18 and 35 years old in good health. Some clones in this sample may be carry-over from other donors' samples.

The rearrangement links TRBV9 to TRBJ2-7; TRBD1 matches 8 bases. The trim removed 0 bases at V and 5 bases at J, leaving 13 bases unmatched. This CDR3 is built from 17 residues. The V gene's germline CDR1 is SGDLS and CDR2 YYNGEE. This CDR3 is CASSVGIWGQEGNEQYF. The CDR3 DNA follows: TGTGCCAGCAGCGTAGGAATATGGGGACAGGAAGGAAACGAGCAGTACTTC. Full variable domain (outside the CDR3, taken from reference TRBV9 and TRBJ2-7): DSGVTQTPKHLITATGQRVTLRCSPRSGDLSVYWYQQSLDQGLQFLIQYYNGEERAKGNILERFSAQQFPDLHSELNLSSLELGDSALYFCASSVGIWGQEGNEQYFGPGTRLTVT.

The rearrangement links TRBV7-9 to TRBJ2-7; possibly TRBD2 for D (7 bases). CDR3 length: 15 amino acids. V was pared by 10 bases and J by 0 bases, with 19 bases between. In germline, CDR1 is SEHNR, CDR2 FQNEAQ (reference sequence). The CDR3 protein is CATYGGRGPSYEQYF. For the CDR3, the DNA is TGTGCCACCTACGGGGGGCGGGGTCCCTCCTACGAGCAGTACTTC.

The sample holds one count of this clone. A junction boundary mismatches the germline segment, possibly from a read error. This same CDR3 is encoded by further DNA sequences in the sample. The chain combines TRBV7-9 with TRBJ1-1; the match to TRBD1 covers 7 bases. The germline V gene encodes CDR1 SEHNR and CDR2 FQNEAQ (reference sequence). The CDR3 runs to 13 residues. CDR3 DNA: TGCGCCAGCAGCTTAGCCAGGGGGGCGGAAGCTTTCTTT. It encodes CASSLARGAEAFF.

The V and J genes are TRBV28 and TRBJ2-7; the D is unclear. CDR1 and CDR2 from the germline V gene are MDHEN and SYDVKM. V was pared by 3 bases and J by 2 bases, with 8 bases between. The CDR3 runs 13 residues. This CDR3 reads CASSFRVPYEQYF. The CDR3 DNA reads as TGTGCCAGCAGTTTTCGCGTACCCTACGAGCAGTACTTC.

The rearrangement joins TRBV19 to TRBJ1-1; D gene unclear. V lost 5 bases to trimming and J lost 5 bases, with 15 bases between them. The CDR3 length is 14 residues. The germline CDR1 and CDR2 sequences are LNHDA and SQIVND (reference sequence). The CDR3 DNA reads as TGTGCCAGTAGTCTGGAGGGCGCAAATACTGAAGCTTTCTTT. It codes for CASSLEGANTEAFF.

This chain joins TRBV7-6 and TRBJ2-3, with TRBD1 matching over 9 bases. In germline, CDR1 is SGHVS, CDR2 FNYEAQ. V dropped 1 base and J dropped 1; count of bases not matched to a gene: 3. CDR3 length equals 16 residues. The CDR3 DNA sequence: TGTGCCAGCAGCTTAGACCGGGACAGGGGCACAGATACGCAGTATTTT. Its translation is CASSLDRDRGTDTQYF.

V is TRBV5-4 and J is TRBJ2-7, with 14 bases aligning to TRBD2. CDR3 length equals 15 residues. With V trimmed by 4 bases and J by 6 bases, 6 bases remained unmatched. From germline, CDR1 is SGHNT and CDR2 YYREEE (reference sequence). The CDR3 here is CASSPGLAGVAEQYF. CDR3 coding DNA: TGTGCCAGCAGCCCGGGACTAGCGGGAGTTGCCGAGCAGTACTTC.

The V and J genes are TRBV5-1 and TRBJ2-1; the match to TRBD2 covers 7 bases. Germline lookup yields CDR1 SGHRS and CDR2 YFSETQ. Germline trimming cut 2 bases from V and 2 bases from J; bases unmatched to any gene: 10. The CDR3 loop spans 17 amino acids. In DNA, the CDR3 is TGCGCCAGCAGCTTTTACCTGTTAGCGGGCACCTACAATGAGCAGTTCTTC. The encoded protein is CASSFYLLAGTYNEQFF.

The chain uses TRBV9 and TRBJ2-1, with D maybe TRBD2 (5 bases). CDR3 size: 15 residues. V was pared by 3 bases and J by 6 bases, with 16 bases between. Germline CDR1 and CDR2: SGDLS and YYNGEE. The CDR3 sequence is CASSGGSGIGNEQFF. The CDR3 coding sequence is TGTGCCAGCAGCGGAGGGAGTGGAATCGGCAATGAGCAGTTCTTC.

The chain employs TRBV19 and TRBJ1-1; D unresolved. There are 15 residues in the CDR3. From germline, CDR1 is LNHDA and CDR2 SQIVND (reference sequence). Trimming took off 0 bases at V and 6 bases at J, with 14 bases between the two ends. CDR3 in DNA: TGTGCCAGTAGTATAGATCCGGGCGTGAGGGCTGAAGCTTTCTTT. This gives the protein CASSIDPGVRAEAFF.

The chain is built from TRBV7-2 and TRBJ2-4; 7 nucleotides match TRBD2. This CDR3 has 14 amino acids. Trimming at V came to 8 bases and at J to 5 bases, leaving 9 bases not matched to a gene. The germline V gene has CDR1 SGHTA and CDR2 FQGNSA. The CDR3 is CASPLAGRENIQYF. The CDR3 DNA follows: TGTGCCAGCCCACTGGCAGGGAGGGAAAACATTCAGTACTTC.

The J gene is TRBJ2-1, the V gene TRBV15, with TRBD2 matching over 8 bases. The V gene's germline CDR1 is LNHNV and CDR2 YYDKDF (reference sequence). The length of the CDR3 is 17 residues. With V trimmed by 3 bases and J by 6 bases, 13 bases remained unmatched. CDR3 sequence (DNA): TGTGCCACCAGCAGGGGTTTGGCTAGCGGGTTAGGCAATGAGCAGTTCTTC. As protein: CATSRGLASGLGNEQFF.

The V call is TRBV6-1, the J call TRBJ2-3; 14 bases fit TRBD2. The germline V gene has CDR1 MNHNS and CDR2 SASEGT. The CDR3 runs 20 residues. V was pared by 2 bases and J by 2 bases, with 12 bases of the junction left unmatched. CDR3 in amino acids: CASSEYPGLAGATHTDTQYF. CDR3 DNA sequence: TGTGCCAGCAGTGAATATCCGGGACTAGCGGGGGCGACCCACACAGATACGCAGTATTTT.

V gene TRBV7-3 combines with J gene TRBJ2-7; D unresolved. CDR1 is SGHTA and CDR2 is FQGTGA in the germline V gene. V lost 4 bases to trimming and J lost 1 base, with 14 bases between them. The CDR3 covers 15 residues. CDR3 residues: CASSSSPGQSYEQYF. Written as DNA, the CDR3 is TGTGCCAGCAGCTCTTCCCCCGGTCAATCCTACGAGCAGTACTTC.

The J gene is TRBJ2-3, the V gene TRBV28, with 11 bases aligning to TRBD2. The CDR3 runs to 16 residues. The junction had 7 bases not matched to a gene; V was cut back by 7 bases and J by 1 base. The germline V gene encodes CDR1 MDHEN and CDR2 SYDVKM. The CDR3 loop is CASTGTSGWRTDTQYF. For the CDR3, the DNA is TGTGCCAGCACCGGGACTAGCGGTTGGCGCACAGATACGCAGTATTTT. Full variable domain (remainder filled in from reference TRBV28 and TRBJ2-3): DVKVTQSSRYLVKRTGEKVFLECVQDMDHENMFWYRQDPGLGLRLIYFSYDVKMKEKGDIPEGYSVSREKKERFSLILESASTNQTSMYLCASTGTSGWRTDTQYFGPGTRLTVL.

In nucleotides, the CDR3 is TGCGCCAGCAGCCCGTGGGACTCCTACGAGCAGTACTTC. It translates to CASSPWDSYEQYF. The rearrangement uses TRBV5-1 and TRBJ2-7; D gene ambiguous. The CDR3 extends over 13 amino acids. V was clipped by 4 bases and J by 0 bases, with 8 bases between them. The germline CDR1 and CDR2 sequences are SGHRS and YFSETQ.

With respect to this clone: The same CDR3 arises from other DNA sequences in this sample as well. The chain employs TRBV27 and TRBJ1-1; tentative D call: TRBD1 (6 bases). CDR3 length: 13 residues. Trimming cost V 2 bases and J 4 bases, with 8 bases left between them. Germline assignment: CDR1 MNHEY and CDR2 SMNVEV (reference sequence). The CDR3, as DNA: TGTGCCAGCAGTTTACTCAGGGGCACTGAAGCTTTCTTT. Residues: CASSLLRGTEAFF.

This rearrangement joins TRBV6-6 to TRBJ2-3; D gene uncertain. Trimming took off 0 bases at V and 5 bases at J, with 3 bases between the two ends. This CDR3 region has 12 residues. Looked up from germline, CDR1 is MNHNY and CDR2 is SVGAGI (reference sequence). The chain's CDR3 is CASSYSQDTQYF. CDR3 in DNA: TGTGCCAGCAGTTACTCCCAAGATACGCAGTATTTT.

This clone was seen only a few times. The V gene is TRBV25-1, the J gene TRBJ1-1; a possible D gene is TRBD1 (5 bases). CDR1 and CDR2 (germline): MGHDK, SYGVNS. The CDR3 extends over 12 amino acids. V lost 9 bases and J lost 4, with 12 bases in between. DNA for the CDR3: TGTGCCAGTGGAGACGGGACCACTGAAGCTTTCTTT. Encoded protein: CASGDGTTEAFF.

This sequence joins TRBV5-5 and TRBJ1-1; D is unclear. Trimming cost V 2 bases and J 8 bases, with 10 bases left between them. This CDR3 has 12 residues. Germline CDR1 is SGHKS and CDR2 is YYEKEE (reference sequence). The DNA of the CDR3 is TGTGCCAGCAGCTTCGGGCGGTTGGAAGCTTTCTTT. It is translated as CASSFGRLEAFF. The full variable domain, with the rest looked up from reference TRBV5-5 and TRBJ1-1, is DAGVTQSPTHLIKTRGQQVTLRCSPISGHKSVSWYQQVLGQGPQFIFQYYEKEERGRGNFPDRFSARQFPNYSSELNVNALLLGDSALYLCASSFGRLEAFFGQGTRLTVV.

This rearrangement joins TRBV27 to TRBJ1-5; 9 nucleotides match TRBD1. Germline CDR1 reads MNHEY; CDR2 reads SMNVEV (reference sequence). CDR3 size: 16 residues. The V and J ends lost 6 bases and 0 bases, in that order; junction bases with no gene match: 6. The CDR3 DNA reads TGTGCCAGCAGGCTAGGGACAGGGAATAGCAATCAGCCCCAGCATTTT. Its translation: CASRLGTGNSNQPQHF.

The V call is TRBV29-1, the J call TRBJ2-3; TRBD2 matches 14 bases. CDR3 size: 17 residues. Germline trimming cut 4 bases from V and 5 bases from J; bases unmatched to any gene: 11. The germline CDR1 and CDR2 sequences are SQVTM and ANQGSEA. DNA for the CDR3: TGCAGCGTTGCAGGGACTAGCGGGAGCCCCGAGAAAGATACGCAGTATTTT. As protein: CSVAGTSGSPEKDTQYF.

V and J are TRBV5-5 and TRBJ2-4; a weak D match, TRBD2 (5 bases). V lost 7 bases and J 5 bases, leaving 10 bases between the germline ends. Germline-derived CDR1 and CDR2 are SGHKS and YYEKEE (reference sequence). The CDR3 sequence is 12 residues long. CDR3 amino acids: CASFGLENIQYF. DNA for the CDR3: TGTGCCAGCTTTGGACTCGAAAACATTCAGTACTTC.

The chain uses TRBV11-3 and TRBJ2-1, with 10 bases matching TRBD1. The CDR3 extends over 19 amino acids. Trimming removed 1 base from V and 0 bases from J; junction bases left unmatched: 9. Germline lookup yields CDR1 SGHNT and CDR2 YENEEA. CDR3 protein: CASSLGGTGAPSSYNEQFF. DNA for the CDR3: TGTGCCAGCAGCTTAGGCGGGACAGGGGCGCCGAGCTCCTACAATGAGCAGTTCTTC.